This T cell receptor (beta chain) was recorded in a study of T-cell reconstitution after alpha-beta-depleted transplantation in children. Study conclusions and caveats: Where alpha-beta T cells came from about two months after transplant was reportedly several hundred expanded graft clones. When one year had passed after transplant, most T-cell counts and diversity came from newly produced T cells.

Per germline, CDR1 LNHDA and CDR2 SQIVND (reference sequence). The CDR3 has 15 residues. Trimming pared 7 bases from V and 1 base from J, leaving 14 bases between. A library of TCRbeta sequences, prepared with unique molecular identifiers, was generated. Each CDR3 protein gets one entry after TCRdb re-called the PCR reads with MiXCR. The table shows about 440,000 distinct CDR3 sequences, with 43% occurring only once. Worth noting for this clonotype: What it binds is unknown.

The receptor's source is a girl aged 2 to 10 with aplastic anemia, due to receive a stem cell transplant. The specimen was PBMCs, collected before TCRalphabeta/CD19-depleted stem cell transplant. The chain uses TRBV19 and TRBJ1-5; possible D gene TRBD1, 6 bases. CDR3 in DNA: TGTGCCAGTATAGAGGGGGGCAACAGCAATCAGCCCCAGCATTTT. This sequence encodes CASIEGGNSNQPQHF.